This T cell receptor (beta chain) was sequenced for a study of shared clonotypes between healthy human individuals. Sequencing was performed with immunoSEQ multiplex PCR; in TCRdb, only in-frame clones are kept and a portion is missing. The repertoire holds approximately 2.5 million clones, with 85% to 95% as singletons. The receptor's source is a man aged 18 to 30 in good health. The material sequenced was naive CD4+ T cells sorted from blood. As for subset: CD45RA+ positively selected.

CDR3 amino acids: CASSQLIGQYGGTTEAFF. The CDR3 DNA sequence: TGCGCCAGCAGCCAATTGATTGGACAATATGGGGGGACCACTGAAGCTTTCTTT. The chain joins TRBV4-1 to TRBJ1-1; TRBD1 might be the D (5 bases). V lost 2 bases to trimming and J lost 4 bases, with 23 bases between them. CDR1 and CDR2 from the germline V gene are MGHRA and YSYEKL. This CDR3 comprises 18 residues.